This entry is about one T cell receptor (beta chain). Cohort 3 recovered donors had two negative PCRs, clearance, or symptom resolution. The sample is drawn from a study of blood T cell repertoires in COVID-19. Study information: Some COVID-19 samples were acute and others convalescent; all came from the United States, Italy and Spain. In each case, the material was cDNA or gDNA derived from T cells, B-cell-depleted T cells, or PBMCs.

V lost 0 bases to trimming and J lost 7 bases, with 18 bases between them. Germline CDR1 reads MGHRA; CDR2 reads YSYEKL. The CDR3 sequence is 16 residues long. Repertoires were generated with immunoSEQ multiplex PCR, while TCRdb's copy carries only in-frame clones and drops some. The table lists a few hundred thousand clones, around 87% of them singletons, with about 10% in the top ten. The TCR was taken from a woman aged 45 to 65 who had recovered from COVID-19. The sample taken for sequencing was PBMCs or T cells enriched from blood (not recorded which). The chain combines TRBV4-1 with TRBJ2-5; tentative D call: TRBD2 (5 bases). For the CDR3, the DNA is TGCGCCAGCAGCCAAGAGTCTTCAGCGGCCGGTGGGACCCAGTACTTC. Encoded protein: CASSQESSAAGGTQYF.